Described below is a single T cell receptor beta chain sequence and its context. As yet, its antigen is unknown. Incorporated into the TCR beta cDNA libraries were unique molecular identifiers, which served to reduce PCR and sequencing biases. Using its own MiXCR run on the PCR reads, TCRdb lists one record per CDR3 protein. The data show approximately 150,000 distinct CDR3 sequences, 30% seen once. This specimen comes from a study of post-analysis software for immune sequencing data. Trimming removed 0 bases from V and 9 bases from J, with 18 bases in between. CDR1 is LNHNV and CDR2 is YYDKDF in the germline V gene (reference sequence). The CDR3 runs 16 residues. Regarding the study as a whole: Relative to controls, patients had five TRBV segments at higher frequency, with TRBV5-6, TRBV5-1 and TRBV20-1 among these.

Material: blood. The chain uses TRBV15 and TRBJ1-5; D not certain. The TCR was taken from a girl aged 10 to 17 with multiple sclerosis. The CDR3 here is CATSRDGTATHRPQHF. CDR3 nucleotides: TGTGCCACCAGCAGAGATGGCACAGCTACCCATCGGCCCCAGCATTTT.